This TCR beta chain was obtained from a study of vaccination and CD4 T cells after COVID-19. Looking at the study overall: Two mRNA vaccine doses were given, either BNT162b2 or mRNA-1273.

Of note for this clonotype: Its cognate antigen is unknown.

The Oncomine TCR Beta short-read assay sequenced DNA from cultured CD4+ T cells. From cultured CD4+ T cells, genomic DNA was extracted. Each CDR3 protein is one row after TCRdb ran MiXCR on the PCR reads. The sample lists fewer than 13,000 distinct CDR3 sequences; around 37% were seen once. J lost 4 bases, V lost 5 bases, and 10 bases had no gene match. The CDR3 contains 15 residues. From germline, CDR1 is DFQATT and CDR2 SNEGSKA (reference sequence). The treatment here: approximately 11-day PBMC culture with coronavirus spike peptide pools or control peptides (ViraFEST assay). CD4+ T cells of the unexposed donor were collected before the COVID-19 pandemic (2011-2018). Fresh IL-2 medium replaced half the culture medium on days 3 and 7. Unexposed donors' CD4+ T cells were tested against SARS-CoV-2 S/N and four cold-coronavirus spikes when cell numbers allowed.

This clonotype originated in a human donor in good health. Sequences were obtained from CD4+ T cells from blood, cultured in vitro. The V gene is TRBV20-1, the J gene TRBJ2-1; 8 bases are a match to TRBD2. CDR3 coding DNA: TGCAGTGCTGTTGTAACTAGCGGACGATACAATGAGCAGTTCTTC. Its protein is CSAVVTSGRYNEQFF.